The present T cell receptor beta chain was sequenced within a study of cytomegalovirus exposure and HLA in healthy donors. Overall study findings and caveats: Associated with HLA alleles at 0.05 false discovery rate in a later analysis were some 18,000 TCR beta sequences. TCR beta chains numbering roughly 150 were designated cytomegalovirus-associated. Immune exposure information available was restricted to CMV serostatus.

The PCR used 60 Vbeta and 13 Jbeta primers. The table came from immunoSEQ multiplex PCR; TCRdb's copy has only in-frame clones and leaves some out. The table shows roughly 200,000 clones, with around four fifths occurring only once. With respect to this clone: Its target is unknown.

The CDR3 has 14 residues. Trimming removed 3 bases from V and 1 base from J; junction bases left unmatched: 1. Germline CDR1 is KGHSH and CDR2 is LQKENI. The rearrangement uses TRBV18 and TRBJ1-2; 8 positions match TRBD1. The sample was PBMCs. This TCR derives from a woman in her sixties in good health and CMV-seropositive. In DNA, the CDR3 is TGTGCCAGCTCACCGGGACAGGATAACTATGGCTACACCTTC. Its translation is CASSPGQDNYGYTF.